A single sample gave rise to the 10 T cell receptor beta chains below, sequenced in a study of blood T cell repertoires in COVID-19. Assay: immunoSEQ multiplex PCR; the TCRdb copy retains only in-frame clones and omits some. Of approximately 70,000 clones in the sample, approximately 90% are singletons; the top ten hold approximately 4.9%. Sample: peripheral blood. The origin of the receptors is a woman younger than 30 with acute or convalescent COVID-19.

The chain recombines TRBV7-6 with TRBJ2-7; D gene ambiguous. V gave up 1 base and J gave up 5 bases, with 9 bases separating them. This CDR3 comprises 13 residues. Germline-derived CDR1 and CDR2 are SGHVS and FNYEAQ. The CDR3 coding sequence is TGTGCCAGCAGCTTAGTCCGGGTAAACGAGCAGTACTTC. This translates into CASSLVRVNEQYF.

This CDR3 is CASSRRTSGSEQYF. CDR3 bases: TGTGCCAGCAGCCGGAGGACTAGCGGCTCCGAGCAGTACTTC. The J gene is TRBJ2-7, the V gene TRBV3-1 (or the pseudogene TRBV3-2); TRBD2 matches 10 bases. The germline V gene encodes CDR1 LGHDT and CDR2 YNNKEL (reference sequence). The CDR3 contains 14 residues. V shed 4 bases and J 6 bases; nucleotides not matched to a gene: 6.

J is TRBJ2-7 and V is TRBV29-1; possible D gene TRBD2, 6 bases. V lost 4 bases to trimming and J lost 0 bases, with 7 bases between them. CDR1 and CDR2 (germline): SQVTM, ANQGSEA. This CDR3 is built from 12 residues. CDR3 sequence: CSVAGVSYEQYF. The DNA of the CDR3 is TGCAGCGTTGCGGGGGTCTCCTACGAGCAGTACTTC.

V and J are TRBV5-4 and TRBJ1-2, with TRBD1 matching over 11 bases. The germline gives CDR1 SGHNT, CDR2 YYREEE (reference sequence). The CDR3 spans 13 residues. V was clipped by 6 bases and J by 8 bases; unmatched bases: 6. CDR3 amino acids: CASMGQGVNGYTF. CDR3 DNA sequence: TGTGCCAGCATGGGACAGGGGGTAAACGGCTACACCTTC.

The chain joins TRBV5-5 to TRBJ2-7; maybe TRBD1 (5 bases). Per germline, CDR1 SGHKS and CDR2 YYEKEE (reference sequence). The ends were cut back, 4 bases at V and 4 bases at J, with 15 bases in the middle. The CDR3 extends over 14 amino acids. The CDR3 sequence is CASSPPVGRYEQYF. DNA for the CDR3: TGTGCCAGCAGCCCCCCCGTGGGGCGATACGAGCAGTACTTC.

The chain uses TRBV11-2 and TRBJ2-5; D is uncertain. The V gene lost 4 bases and the J gene lost 4 bases, with 10 bases spanning the gap. Germline lookup yields CDR1 SGHAT and CDR2 FQNNGV. CDR3 size: 13 residues. CDR3 in DNA: TGTGCCAGCAGCTCGGGTGGTACAGAGACCCAGTACTTC. Translated, it gives CASSSGGTETQYF.

This clone was recorded only once. V is TRBV7-2 and J is TRBJ2-7, with TRBD1 as a possible D gene (5 bases). V was pared by 2 bases and J by 3 bases, with 11 bases between. Germline loops: CDR1 SGHTA, CDR2 FQGNSA. The CDR3 spans 14 residues. In DNA form, the CDR3 reads TGTGCCAGCAGCTTACTTGGGGCGGACTACGAGCAGTACTTC. Its translation: CASSLLGADYEQYF.

The chain is built from TRBV19 and TRBJ1-6; a weak D match, TRBD1 (5 bases). CDR1 LNHDA and CDR2 SQIVND come from the germline V gene (reference sequence). The length of the CDR3 is 15 residues. V was trimmed by 4 bases and J by 4 bases, leaving 11 bases between them. In DNA form, the CDR3 reads TGTGCCAGTAGTACCGACAGAAATTATAATTCACCCCTCCACTTT. Its translation: CASSTDRNYNSPLHF.

V usage is TRBV4-1 and J usage is TRBJ2-1, with TRBD1 identical over 7 bases. Trimming took 4 bases from V and 0 from J; bases not matched to a gene: 6. The germline CDR1 and CDR2 sequences are MGHRA and YSYEKL. The CDR3 is made up of 16 amino acids. The CDR3 nucleotides read TGCGCCAGCAGCCTACAGGGGTCTAGCTCCTACAATGAGCAGTTCTTC. Protein: CASSLQGSSSYNEQFF.

The V call is TRBV11-2, the J call TRBJ1-4; the D is unclear. CDR1 and CDR2 (germline): SGHAT, FQNNGV. V gave up 1 base and J gave up 8 bases, with 11 bases separating them. There are 14 residues in the CDR3. This CDR3 is CASSLGRASEKLFF. The CDR3 bases are TGTGCCAGCAGCTTAGGGCGGGCAAGCGAAAAACTGTTTTTT.